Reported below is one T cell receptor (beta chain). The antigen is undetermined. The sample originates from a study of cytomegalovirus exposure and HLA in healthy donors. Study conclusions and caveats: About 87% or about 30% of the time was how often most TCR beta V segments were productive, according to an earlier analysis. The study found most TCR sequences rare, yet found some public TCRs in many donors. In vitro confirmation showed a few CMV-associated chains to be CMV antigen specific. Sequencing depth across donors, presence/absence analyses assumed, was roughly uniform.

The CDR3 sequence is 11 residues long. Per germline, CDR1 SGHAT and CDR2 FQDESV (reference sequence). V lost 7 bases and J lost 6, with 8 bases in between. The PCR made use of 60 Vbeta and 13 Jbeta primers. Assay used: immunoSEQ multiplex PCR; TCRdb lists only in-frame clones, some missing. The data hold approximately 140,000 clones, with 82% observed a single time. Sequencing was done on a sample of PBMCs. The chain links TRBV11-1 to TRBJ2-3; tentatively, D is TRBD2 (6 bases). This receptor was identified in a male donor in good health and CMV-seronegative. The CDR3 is CASTRGDTQYF. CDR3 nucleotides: TGTGCCAGCACCCGGGGGGATACGCAGTATTTT.